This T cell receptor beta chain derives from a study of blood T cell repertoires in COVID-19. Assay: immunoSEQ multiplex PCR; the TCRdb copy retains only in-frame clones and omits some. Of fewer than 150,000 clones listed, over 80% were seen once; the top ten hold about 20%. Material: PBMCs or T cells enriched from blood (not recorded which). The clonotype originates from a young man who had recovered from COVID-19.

This chain's CDR3 is CASSIAPAGVSDTQYF. In DNA, the CDR3 is TGTGCCAGTAGTATAGCACCAGCGGGGGTCTCAGATACGCAGTATTTT. The J gene is TRBJ2-3, the V gene TRBV19, with 8 bases lining up with TRBD2. The germline V gene has CDR1 LNHDA and CDR2 SQIVND (reference sequence). The CDR3 contains 16 residues. Losses at the gene ends were 1 base for V and 4 bases for J; bases not matched to a gene: 7.